These T cell receptor beta chains were read from a single sample in a study of blood T cell repertoires in COVID-19. The data were produced by immunoSEQ multiplex PCR, yet TCRdb's version contains in-frame clones alone and is incomplete. The sample includes 73,000 or so clones, about 86% of them seen just once. The specimen was peripheral blood. These receptor sequences come from a man between 45 and 60 years old with active COVID-19. The CDR3 runs from the conserved cysteine through the conserved F or W. Fields, in order: clone size, D gene, CDR3 length, J gene, V gene, CDR3 DNA, CDR3 protein. D genes are given only for firm matches. The size field is filled for only some rows; it gives once, few, many or a size class.

-,-,14,TRBJ1-2,TRBV18,TGTGCCAGCTCACCTATACCACGAGACAGTGGCTACACCTTC,CASSPIPRDSGYTF
-,-,12,TRBJ2-1,TRBV7-9,TGTGCCAGCAGTTCGGACTATTTTGAGCAGTTCTTC,CASSSDYFEQFF
few,TRBD1,13,TRBJ1-1,TRBV10-2,TGCGCCAGCAGTTCAGACAGGGGGCGTCAAGCTTTCTTT,CASSSDRGRQAFF
-,TRBD1,15,TRBJ2-1,TRBV6-5,TGTGCCAGCAGTCCCGGGACAGCCAACTACAATGAGCAGTTCTTC,CASSPGTANYNEQFF
-,-,14,TRBJ2-5,TRBV5-4,TGTGCCAGCAGCCCCCTCATTGGGGGCGAGACCCAGTACTTC,CASSPLIGGETQYF
-,TRBD1,11,TRBJ1-4,TRBV20-1,TGCAGTGCTAGAGGGACAGGGCAGCTGTTTTTT,CSARGTGQLFF
-,-,18,TRBJ2-3,TRBV6-2/TRBV6-3,TGTGCCAGCAGTTACTCGGTGACCCTCCCGCTAGACACAGATACGCAGTATTTT,CASSYSVTLPLDTDTQYF
-,-,16,TRBJ1-2,TRBV29-1,TGCAGCGTTGAAGGCGGTTTGTGGCAGGGCAGAGGTGGCTACACCTTC,CSVEGGLWQGRGGYTF
-,-,12,TRBJ1-1,TRBV6-5,TGTGCCAGCGGACACGGGGAGGCTGAAGCTTTCTTT,CASGHGEAEAFF
-,TRBD1,12,TRBJ2-7,TRBV12-3/TRBV12-4,TGTGCCAGCAGTTCGACAGGGTCCGAGCAGTACTTC,CASSSTGSEQYF
-,-,17,TRBJ2-2,TRBV5-1,TGCGCCAGCAGCTTAAGAATTCTAGACTCGAACACCGGGGAGCTGTTTTTT,CASSLRILDSNTGELFF
-,-,16,TRBJ2-5,TRBV3-1/TRBV3-2,TGTGCCAGCAGCCAAGGTTTCGGGGGAGAAGGGGAGACCCAGTACTTC,CASSQGFGGEGETQYF
-,-,15,TRBJ2-7,TRBV28,TGTGCCAGCAGACCCCTAGCCCGGCGGGGATACGAGCAGTACTTC,CASRPLARRGYEQYF
-,-,13,TRBJ1-5,TRBV30,TGTGCCTGGAGTGAATCAGATTATCAGCCCCAGCATTTT,CAWSESDYQPQHF
-,TRBD1,18,TRBJ1-3,TRBV4-2,TGTGCCAGCAGCCAGGTTAGGGCCCGGACAGGCTCTGGAAACACCATATATTTT,CASSQVRARTGSGNTIYF
-,TRBD1,16,TRBJ1-1,TRBV11-1,TGTGCCAGCAGCCACCCCGGGACAGGGTCGGGCACTGAAGCTTTCTTT,CASSHPGTGSGTEAFF
-,TRBD1,17,TRBJ1-3,TRBV4-3,TGCGCCAGCAGCCAAGATTACGACAGGGACTCTGGAAACACCATATATTTT,CASSQDYDRDSGNTIYF
few,TRBD1,19,TRBJ2-2,TRBV19,TGTGCCAGTACCATACGTTTTATCGGGACAGGGGGAAACACCGGGGAGCTGTTTTTT,CASTIRFIGTGGNTGELFF
-,-,12,TRBJ1-1,TRBV6-5,TGTGCCAGCAGGGGCGCGGTCGGGGGAGCTTTCTTT,CASRGAVGGAFF
once,TRBD1,15,TRBJ1-1,TRBV5-1,TGCGCCAGCAGCTTGTCGGGGACAGTGAACACTGAAGCTTTCTTT,CASSLSGTVNTEAFF
once,TRBD2,16,TRBJ2-3,TRBV15,TGTGCCACCAGCGGGGGGCTAGCGGGGGGGCCCGATACGCAGTATTTT,CATSGGLAGGPDTQYF
-,TRBD2,12,TRBJ2-1,TRBV6-5,TGTGCCACCACGACTAGCGGGGGTGAGCAGTTCTTC,CATTTSGGEQFF
once,TRBD2,18,TRBJ2-2,TRBV18,TGTGCCAGCTCACGAGCGGCTAGCGGGGCCCCTAGGGCCGGGGAGCTGTTTTTT,CASSRAASGAPRAGELFF
-,-,14,TRBJ1-1,TRBV5-1,TGCGCCAGCAGCACAGAAGTAGTGAACACTGAAGCTTTCTTT,CASSTEVVNTEAFF
-,TRBD1,12,TRBJ1-2,TRBV2,TGTGCCAGCAGCGGGGACAGCTATGGCTACACCTTC,CASSGDSYGYTF
-,-,11,TRBJ2-1,TRBV30,TGTGCCTGGAGTCTACCCTACGAGCAGTTCTTC,CAWSLPYEQFF